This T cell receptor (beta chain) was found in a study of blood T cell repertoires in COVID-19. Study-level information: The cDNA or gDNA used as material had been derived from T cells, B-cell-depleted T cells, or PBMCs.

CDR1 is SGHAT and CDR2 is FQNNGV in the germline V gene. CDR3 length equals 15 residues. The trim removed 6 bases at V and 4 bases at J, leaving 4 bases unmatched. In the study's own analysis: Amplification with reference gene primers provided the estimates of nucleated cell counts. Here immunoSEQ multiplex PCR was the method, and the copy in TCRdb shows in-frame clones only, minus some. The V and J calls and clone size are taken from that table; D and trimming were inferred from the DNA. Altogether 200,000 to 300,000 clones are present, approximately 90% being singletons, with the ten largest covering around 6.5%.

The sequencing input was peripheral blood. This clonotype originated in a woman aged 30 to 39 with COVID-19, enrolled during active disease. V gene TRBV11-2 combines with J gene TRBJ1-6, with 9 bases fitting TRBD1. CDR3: CASRQDRGYNSPLHF. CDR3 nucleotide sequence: TGTGCCAGCAGACAAGACAGGGGGTATAATTCACCCCTCCACTTT.